This T cell receptor beta chain came from a study of OX40 agonist ivuxolimab in advanced cancers. Overall study context: Patients were roughly 83% male with ages about 23 to 90, mean about 65. Notes on the study in general: Clonal expansion was among the lowest in partial responders at 0.1-3.0 mg/kg, especially CD8+. Antigen specificity remained undetermined for the expanded peripheral T cells.

Concerning this clone itself: Antigen: not known.

This CDR3 has 12 amino acids. Germline CDR1 and CDR2: LNHNV and YYDKDF (reference sequence). V lost 3 bases to trimming and J lost 8 bases, with 10 bases between them. The protocol was immunoSEQ multiplex PCR, while the TCRdb copy is restricted to in-frame clones and leaves out a portion. The sample has 50,000 to 75,000 clones, about 90% seen once; the top ten hold over 4%. V and J are TRBV15 and TRBJ1-1; weak D call: TRBD1 (5 bases). The source material was CD4+ or CD8+ T cells sorted from blood, sampled in a trial of the OX40 agonist ivuxolimab. The clonotype originates from an adult with an advanced solid tumor such as melanoma, head and neck, liver or kidney cancer. CDR3 loop: CATSRGRGEAFF. The CDR3 coding sequence is TGTGCCACCAGCAGGGGGAGGGGAGAAGCTTTCTTT.